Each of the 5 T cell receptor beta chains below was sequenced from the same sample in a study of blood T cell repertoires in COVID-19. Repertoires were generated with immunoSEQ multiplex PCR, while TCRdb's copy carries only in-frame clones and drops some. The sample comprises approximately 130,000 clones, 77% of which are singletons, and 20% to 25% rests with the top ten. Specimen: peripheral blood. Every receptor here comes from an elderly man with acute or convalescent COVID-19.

The CDR3 spells CSVDWLAGDTQYF. DNA for the CDR3: TGCAGCGTTGATTGGCTAGCGGGGGACACGCAGTATTTT. The V call is TRBV29-1, the J call TRBJ2-3; 10 bases match TRBD2. With 3 bases clipped from V and 9 bases from J, the junction kept 6 bases outside the gene matches. This CDR3 region has 13 residues. From germline, CDR1 is SQVTM and CDR2 ANQGSEA.

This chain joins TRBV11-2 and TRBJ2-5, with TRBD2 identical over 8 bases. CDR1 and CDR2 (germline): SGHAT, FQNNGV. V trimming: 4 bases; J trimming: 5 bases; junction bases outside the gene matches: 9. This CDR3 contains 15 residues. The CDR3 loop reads CASSSRGGAWETQYF. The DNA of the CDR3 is TGTGCCAGCAGCTCCCGGGGGGGGGCTTGGGAGACCCAGTACTTC.

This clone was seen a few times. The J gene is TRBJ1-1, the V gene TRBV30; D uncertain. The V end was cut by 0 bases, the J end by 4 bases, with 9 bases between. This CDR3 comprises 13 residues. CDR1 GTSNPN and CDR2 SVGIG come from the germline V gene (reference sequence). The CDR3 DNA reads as TGTGCCTGGAGTGTCCTCGGTGGCACTGAAGCTTTCTTT. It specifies CAWSVLGGTEAFF.

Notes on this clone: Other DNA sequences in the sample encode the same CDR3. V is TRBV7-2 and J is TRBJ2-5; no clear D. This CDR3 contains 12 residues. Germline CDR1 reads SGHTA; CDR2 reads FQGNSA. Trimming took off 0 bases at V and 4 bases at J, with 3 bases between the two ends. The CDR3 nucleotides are TGTGCCAGCAGCTTAGCGCGAGAGACCCAGTACTTC. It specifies CASSLARETQYF.

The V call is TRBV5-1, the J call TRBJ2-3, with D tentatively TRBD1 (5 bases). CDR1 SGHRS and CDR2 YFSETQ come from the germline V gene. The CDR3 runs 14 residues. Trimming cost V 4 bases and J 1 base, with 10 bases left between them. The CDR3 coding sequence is TGCGCCAGCAGCACATCGACAGGCACAGATACGCAGTATTTT. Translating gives CASSTSTGTDTQYF.